This T cell receptor beta chain came from a study of blood T cell repertoires in COVID-19 (dated by TCRdb to the early 2020s). In terms of the full investigation: The collaborator samples originated in the United States, Italy and Spain and spanned the acute and convalescent phases of COVID-19. The repertoires were released in a freely available public database intended as a resource for research on the immune response to SARS-CoV-2. A de-identified subject ID, COVID-19 status, age in years and sex were almost always included in the sample metadata. The material from the prospective study consisted of cDNA or gDNA derived from T cells, B-cell-depleted T cells, or PBMCs. The samples were drawn from two sources: the first 160 participants of the ongoing ImmuneRACE study, and 1,254 subjects contributed by 6 global collaborators. HLA class I and class II types, where available, came from metadata supplied by the sample provider rather than from assay-based typing. Deeply sampled blood TCRbeta repertoires from subjects exposed to, actively infected with, or recovered from COVID-19 were included in the dataset.

General findings and caveats noted by the study authors: The quantity of clinical and demographic metadata differed by source and by participant and was supplied without curation.

In regard to this clone: The target of this receptor is not known. No base quality information exists; no much larger clone differs at one position.

There are 12 amino acids in the CDR3, from cysteine to phenylalanine inclusive. Only the CDR3 DNA is retained, 36 bases long and in frame from the first base. The germline V gene encodes CDR1 MNHEY and CDR2 SVGAGI. V loses 8 bases of germline sequence and J loses 1 base, and the interval between the two ends is 8 bases. Collaborating institutions collected whole blood in K2EDTA tubes following their own protocols. For TCRbeta analysis, collaborators shipped samples as frozen whole blood, isolated PBMCs, or DNA extracted from either of those sample types. TCRbeta CDR3 regions were amplified from genomic DNA by means of the immunoSEQ Assay, a bias-controlled multiplex PCR. The authors' analysis ran thus. Nucleated cell counts per sample were estimated from amplification of reference gene primers within the assay. To quantify the absolute abundance of each unique TCRbeta CDR3 rearrangement, sequence reads were collapsed and filtered. For each sample, productive Simpson clonality was calculated by taking the square root of Simpson's diversity index across productive rearrangements. Not all clones reach the TCRdb copy of this immuneACCESS table, which keeps in-frame sequences only. Checked studies attribute under half of the gap to unresolved V genes and leave the rest unexplained. V and J calls and clone size follow that table, whereas D and trimming were derived from the DNA. A total of approximately 180,000 clones appear in this sample, about 90% of them only once. Around 2.6% of the sample rests with the top ten.

This chain joins TRBV6-5 to TRBJ1-1, with no reliable assignment of the D segment. The receptor comes from a middle-aged man with active or convalescent COVID-19. Sequencing was performed on peripheral blood. At the DNA level, the sequence is TGTGCCAGCTGGCCGGGGAACACTGAAGCTTTCTTT. Its protein is CASWPGNTEAFF.